Here is one TCR beta chain with its context. Original methodology: Estimation of nucleated cell counts was performed using reference gene primer amplification. The table came from immunoSEQ multiplex PCR; TCRdb's copy has only in-frame clones and leaves some out. V, J and clone size were drawn from that table, and D and trimming were deduced from the DNA. The sample consists of over 200,000 clones, 75% to 85% of them appearing once. This sample stems from a study of blood T cell repertoires in COVID-19. Whole-study context: Sites across the United States, Italy and Spain contributed samples from acute and convalescent COVID-19. T cells, B-cell-depleted T cells, or PBMCs supplied cDNA or gDNA.

This CDR3 comprises 15 residues. Germline V CDR1 and CDR2: SGHRS, YFSETQ. V dropped 1 base and J dropped 1; count of bases not matched to a gene: 4. During active infection, Seattle patients enrolled and were then monitored through disease. The sample taken for sequencing was peripheral blood. The chain recombines TRBV5-1 with TRBJ1-1; 7 nucleotides line up with TRBD1. The clonotype comes from a woman in her twenties or thirties with COVID-19, enrolled during active disease. The CDR3 coding sequence is TGCGCCAGCAGCTTGATGGGGGACAGGAACACTGAAGCTTTCTTT. The encoded protein is CASSLMGDRNTEAFF.